Below are 12 T cell receptor beta chains sequenced from a single sample in a study of control samples from healthy donors and cancer patients. Here immunoSEQ multiplex PCR was the method, and the copy in TCRdb shows in-frame clones only, minus some. Of around 90,000 clones in the sample, over 65% were seen once. Sequenced: blood. The receptor set was obtained from a woman aged 40 to 50 in good health.

V and J are TRBV4-3 and TRBJ2-3; 9 bases line up with TRBD2. J was trimmed by 0 bases and V by 1 base; bases with no gene match: 8. The CDR3 sequence is 18 residues long. Germline assignment: CDR1 LGHNA and CDR2 YSLEER. CDR3 protein: CASSQGWSSGGSTDTQYF. DNA of the CDR3: TGCGCCAGCAGCCAAGGTTGGAGTAGCGGGGGCAGCACAGATACGCAGTATTTT.

This chain joins TRBV30 and TRBJ1-1; TRBD1 matches 7 bases. This CDR3 region has 14 residues. The junction had 8 bases not matched to a gene; V was cut back by 3 bases and J by 4 bases. Germline V gene sequence: CDR1 GTSNPN, CDR2 SVGIG (reference sequence). Written as DNA, the CDR3 is TGTGCCTGGAGATGGGCAGGGGGTTTCACTGAAGCTTTCTTT. Protein sequence: CAWRWAGGFTEAFF.

This chain links TRBV24-1 with TRBJ1-5, with D perhaps matching TRBD1 (5 bases). Trimming removed 5 bases from V and 5 bases from J, with 9 bases in between. The CDR3 sequence is 13 residues long. Germline loops: CDR1 KGHDR, CDR2 SFDVKD. The CDR3 reads CATSAQGDQPQHF. For the CDR3, the DNA is TGTGCCACCAGTGCCCAGGGCGATCAGCCCCAGCATTTT.

The chain combines TRBV4-3 with TRBJ2-3, with TRBD2 as a possible D gene (5 bases). The CDR3 has 16 residues. Per germline, CDR1 LGHNA and CDR2 YSLEER. V dropped 3 bases and J dropped 3 bases, with 16 bases sitting between them. CDR3 amino acids: CASSHPSGGSTDTQYF. The CDR3 DNA follows: TGCGCCAGCAGCCATCCGAGCGGCGGATCGACAGATACGCAGTATTTT.

This chain uses TRBV7-6 with TRBJ2-3; 8 positions match TRBD2. In germline, CDR1 is SGHVS, CDR2 FNYEAQ. J gave up 1 base and V 3 bases, and 18 bases lay outside the gene matches. CDR3 length: 20 amino acids. The CDR3 DNA follows: TGTGCCAGCAGCTTGGATCCCTCGGGGGGGAGCGGGGGACGCACAGATACGCAGTATTTT. It encodes CASSLDPSGGSGGRTDTQYF.

The chain combines TRBV7-9 with TRBJ2-5, with TRBD1 matching over 8 bases. V lost 5 bases to trimming and J lost 4 bases; unmatched junction nucleotides: 6. The CDR3 length is 14 residues. CDR1 SEHNR and CDR2 FQNEAQ come from the germline V gene (reference sequence). CDR3 coding DNA: TGTGCCAGCAGCCCTGAGACAGGGGTAGAGACCCAGTACTTC. Its protein product is CASSPETGVETQYF.

The chain carries TRBV4-1 and TRBJ2-3; 14 bases are a match to TRBD2. Germline values: CDR1 MGHRA, CDR2 YSYEKL. This CDR3 has 19 residues. With 2 bases clipped from V and 0 bases from J, the junction kept 7 bases outside the gene matches. The DNA of the CDR3 is TGCGCCAGCAGCCAACCTGGACTAGCGGGGGGCCCAAGCACAGATACGCAGTATTTT. The encoded protein is CASSQPGLAGGPSTDTQYF.

This clone was found a few times. V gene TRBV7-8 combines with J gene TRBJ1-2; D gene ambiguous. V lost 5 bases to trimming and J lost 0 bases, with 13 bases between them. CDR3 size: 15 residues. CDR1 is SGHVS and CDR2 is FQNEAQ in the germline V gene. CDR3 loop: CASSLWKGTNYGYTF. CDR3 nucleotides: TGTGCCAGCAGCCTGTGGAAGGGTACTAACTATGGCTACACCTTC.

This chain joins TRBV7-3 and TRBJ2-3; the D is unclear. The CDR3 is made up of 13 amino acids. Germline assignment: CDR1 SGHTA and CDR2 FQGTGA. The germline V and J ends were trimmed by 5 bases and 3 bases, with 9 bases remaining between them. The CDR3 here is CASSDGRTDTQYF. The CDR3 DNA is TGTGCCAGCAGCGACGGTAGGACAGATACGCAGTATTTT.

The V and J genes are TRBV25-1 and TRBJ1-4, with D maybe TRBD1 (5 bases). The germline gives CDR1 MGHDK, CDR2 SYGVNS. Trimming left V 6 bases short and J 5 bases short, with 22 bases between. The CDR3 is made up of 17 amino acids. The CDR3 here is CASRPGPPGTTNEKLFF. The DNA of the CDR3 is TGTGCCAGCAGACCCGGCCCCCCAGGGACCACAAATGAAAAACTGTTTTTT.

This clone was seen a few times. The chain joins TRBV18 to TRBJ2-7; D is unresolved. The CDR3 has 13 amino acids. Germline V CDR1 and CDR2: KGHSH, LQKENI. V dropped 3 bases and J dropped 3 bases, with 9 bases sitting between them. The chain's CDR3 is CASSPQKYYEQYF. CDR3 in DNA: TGTGCCAGCTCACCGCAGAAATACTACGAGCAGTACTTC.

This chain uses TRBV10-3 with TRBJ1-3, with a weak D call TRBD1 (5 bases). Trimming left V 10 bases short and J 0 bases short, with 16 bases between. This CDR3 contains 15 residues. Germline CDR1 ENHRY, CDR2 SYGVKD. CDR3 nucleotides: TGTGCCACCGAAGGGGCCGAGAGCTCTGGAAACACCATATATTTT. Amino acid sequence: CATEGAESSGNTIYF.